This TCR beta chain appears in the sequencing data of a study of blood T cell repertoires in COVID-19. Assay: immunoSEQ multiplex PCR; the TCRdb copy retains only in-frame clones and omits some. The repertoire has around 200,000 clones, around 83% of them found once; the top ten carry about 8.1%. This clonotype was obtained from a woman between 50 and 59 years old with acute or convalescent COVID-19. The sequencing sample was made of peripheral blood.

CDR3 DNA sequence: TGTGCCAGTAGTGCTTTGGCCGACTCCTACGAGCAGTACTTC. Translation: CASSALADSYEQYF. V usage is TRBV19 and J usage is TRBJ2-7; no clear D gene. V was trimmed by 5 bases and J by 0 bases, leaving 11 bases between them. Germline V lookup: CDR1 LNHDA, CDR2 SQIVND (reference sequence). This CDR3 is 14 amino acids long.